This entry is about one T cell receptor (beta chain). Its matching antigen is unknown. TCRdb re-called the 5' RACE reads and shows each CDR3 protein once, DNA omitted. Its clone listing holds fewer than 450,000 distinct CDR3 sequences. This CDR3 contains 14 residues. In germline, CDR1 is MNHEY, CDR2 SVGEGT. This sample is drawn from a study of monozygotic twins with inflammatory bowel disease. Overall study findings and caveats: There were differing immunosuppressive treatments, which may have added variability to patient repertoires.

V usage is TRBV6-2 or TRBV6-3 and J usage is TRBJ2-3; TCRdb gives TRBD1 as the D gene, but with no DNA this cannot be confirmed. The sequence derives from a human donor with ulcerative colitis or Crohn's disease, or a healthy co-twin of an affected twin (not recorded which). The sequenced sample was blood. CDR3 residues: CASSYSTGADTQYF.